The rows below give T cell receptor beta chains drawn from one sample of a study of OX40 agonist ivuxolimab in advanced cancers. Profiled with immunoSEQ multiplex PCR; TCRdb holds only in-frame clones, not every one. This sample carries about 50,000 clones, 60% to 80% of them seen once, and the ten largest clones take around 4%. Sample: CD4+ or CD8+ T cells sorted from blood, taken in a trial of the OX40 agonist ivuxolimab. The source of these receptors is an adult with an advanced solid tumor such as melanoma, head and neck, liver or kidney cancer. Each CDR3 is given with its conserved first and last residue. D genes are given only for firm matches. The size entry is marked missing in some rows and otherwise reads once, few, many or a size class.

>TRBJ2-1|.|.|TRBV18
CASSRGPSYNEQFF
TGTGCCAGCTCAAGGGGCCCCTCCTACAATGAGCAGTTCTTC
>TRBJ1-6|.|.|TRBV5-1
CASSSDRVGNSPLHF
TGCGCCAGCAGCTCGGACCGTGTGGGGAATTCACCCCTCCACTTT
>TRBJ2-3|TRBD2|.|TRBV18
CASSPVAGDADTQYF
TGTGCCAGCTCACCAGTAGCGGGGGACGCAGATACGCAGTATTTT
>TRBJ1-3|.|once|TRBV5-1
CASSQGAGNGNTIYF
TGCGCCAGCAGCCAAGGGGCCGGGAATGGAAACACCATATATTTT
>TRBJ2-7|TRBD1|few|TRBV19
CASSIGAGGSYEQYF
TGTGCCAGTAGTATAGGGGCAGGGGGCTCCTACGAGCAGTACTTC
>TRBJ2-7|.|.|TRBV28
CASSRTLLMWSGEGYEQYF
TGTGCCAGCAGCCGTACCCTCTTAATGTGGTCGGGAGAGGGCTACGAGCAGTACTTC
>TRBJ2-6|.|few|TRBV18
CASSPPGSLSGANVLTF
TGTGCCAGCTCACCACCGGGGTCACTTTCTGGGGCCAACGTCCTGACTTTC
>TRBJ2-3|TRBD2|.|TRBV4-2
CASSQGTSENTQYF
TGTGCCAGCAGCCAAGGGACTAGCGAGAATACGCAGTATTTT
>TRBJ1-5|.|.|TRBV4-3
CASSQGYRDGQLPNQPQHF
TGCGCCAGCAGCCAAGGTTACCGGGACGGACAGCTACCCAATCAGCCCCAGCATTTT
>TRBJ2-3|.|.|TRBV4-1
CASSQEETRDTQYF
TGCGCCAGCAGCCAAGAGGAGACTAGAGATACGCAGTATTTT
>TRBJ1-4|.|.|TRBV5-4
CASSSSGPNEKLFF
TGTGCCAGCAGTTCCTCGGGGCCTAATGAAAAACTGTTTTTT
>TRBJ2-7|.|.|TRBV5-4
CASSSDGQLAYEQYF
TGTGCCAGCAGCTCGGACGGACAGTTAGCCTACGAGCAGTACTTC
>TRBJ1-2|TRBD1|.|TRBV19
CASSIPNRGLDGYTF
TGTGCCAGTAGTATACCCAACAGGGGACTGGATGGCTACACCTTC
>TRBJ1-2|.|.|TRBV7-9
CASSLWTGLGGYTF
TGTGCCAGCAGCCTCTGGACCGGGCTCGGCGGCTACACCTTC
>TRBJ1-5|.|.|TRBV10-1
CASRRGGTQPQHF
TGCGCCAGCAGGAGAGGGGGAACTCAGCCCCAGCATTTT
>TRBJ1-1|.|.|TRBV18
CASSPGRTEAFF
TGTGCCAGCTCACCGGGGCGTACTGAAGCTTTCTTT
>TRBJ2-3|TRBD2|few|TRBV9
CASSAPAGGPLDTQYF
TGTGCCAGCAGCGCCCCAGCGGGGGGGCCGTTAGATACGCAGTATTTT
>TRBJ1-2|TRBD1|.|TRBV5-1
CASSLAGPGQGRLSNYGYTF
TGCGCCAGCAGCTTGGCGGGGCCGGGACAGGGCCGACTGAGTAACTATGGCTACACCTTC
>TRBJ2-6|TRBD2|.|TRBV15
CATSRDPGGAGANVLTF
TGTGCCACCAGCAGAGACCCTGGGGGGGCTGGGGCCAACGTCCTGACTTTC
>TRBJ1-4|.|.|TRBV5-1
CASSLGFGIRAGPEKLFF
TGCGCCAGCAGCTTGGGGTTCGGAATAAGGGCAGGGCCTGAAAAACTGTTTTTT
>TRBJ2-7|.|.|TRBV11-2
CASSLNRDGSYEQYF
TGTGCCAGCAGCTTAAACCGGGACGGGTCCTACGAGCAGTACTTC
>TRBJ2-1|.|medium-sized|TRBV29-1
CSVAPRGNEQFF
TGCAGCGTTGCCCCCAGGGGCAATGAGCAGTTCTTC
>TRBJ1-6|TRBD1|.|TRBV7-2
CASSLGGQSSRPLHF
TGTGCCAGCAGCTTGGGGGGACAGTCTTCGCGGCCCCTCCACTTT
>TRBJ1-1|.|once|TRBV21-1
CASGGTEAFF
TGTGCCAGCGGAGGCACTGAAGCTTTCTTT
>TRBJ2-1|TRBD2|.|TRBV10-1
CASSAVAGGPNEQFF
TGCGCCAGCAGTGCGGTAGCGGGGGGGCCTAATGAGCAGTTCTTC
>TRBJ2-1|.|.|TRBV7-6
CASTRLVYNEQFF
TGTGCCAGCACGAGACTTGTATACAATGAGCAGTTCTTC
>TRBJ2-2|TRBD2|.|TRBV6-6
CASRPGLAGNTGELFF
TGTGCCAGCAGACCGGGACTAGCGGGGAACACCGGGGAGCTGTTTTTT
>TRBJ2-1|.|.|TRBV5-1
CASSSPQDFQGSVQFF
TGCGCCAGCAGCTCCCCCCAGGACTTTCAGGGGTCCGTGCAGTTCTTC
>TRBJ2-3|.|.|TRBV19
CASSPERGSLSTDTQYF
TGTGCCAGTAGTCCCGAAAGGGGGAGTCTCAGCACAGATACGCAGTATTTT
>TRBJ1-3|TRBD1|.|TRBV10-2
CASSDLRPGTAGSSGNTIYF
TGCGCCAGCAGTGACCTCCGACCCGGGACAGCCGGAAGCTCTGGAAACACCATATATTTT
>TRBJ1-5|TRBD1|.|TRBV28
CASSPGAQGVDQPQHF
TGTGCCAGCAGTCCTGGCGCCCAGGGGGTGGATCAGCCCCAGCATTTT
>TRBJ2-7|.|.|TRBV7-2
CASSLARSFTTPYEQYF
TGTGCCAGCAGCTTAGCCCGATCTTTTACAACACCCTACGAGCAGTACTTC
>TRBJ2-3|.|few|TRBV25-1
CASSDPQGFPTDTQYF
TGTGCCAGCAGTGATCCACAGGGTTTTCCGACAGATACGCAGTATTTT
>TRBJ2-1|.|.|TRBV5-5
CASSLVGRGNEQFF
TGTGCCAGCAGCTTGGTTGGACGAGGGAATGAGCAGTTCTTC
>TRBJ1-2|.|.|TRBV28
CAIRTPTNYGYTF
TGTGCCATCAGGACACCAACTAACTATGGCTACACCTTC